This T cell receptor (beta chain) was recovered during a study of T cell changes during pregnancy in multiple sclerosis. The V segment lost 5 bases and the J segment 2 bases; nucleotides outside the gene matches: 5. CDR1 and CDR2 from the germline V gene are MNHEY and SVGAGI. This CDR3 spans 15 amino acids. Here immunoSEQ multiplex PCR was the method, and the copy in TCRdb shows in-frame clones only, minus some. Of over 60,000 clones listed, roughly 96% are singletons. The source of this sequence is a female donor with multiple sclerosis, enrolled in a pregnancy study. This chain joins TRBV6-5 and TRBJ1-2, with 10 bases that match TRBD1. The sample was CD8+ T cells from peripheral blood mononuclear cells, taken after pregnancy. The CDR3: CASSPTGGGNYGYTF. CDR3 in DNA: TGTGCCAGCAGTCCGACAGGGGGCGGCAACTATGGCTACACCTTC.